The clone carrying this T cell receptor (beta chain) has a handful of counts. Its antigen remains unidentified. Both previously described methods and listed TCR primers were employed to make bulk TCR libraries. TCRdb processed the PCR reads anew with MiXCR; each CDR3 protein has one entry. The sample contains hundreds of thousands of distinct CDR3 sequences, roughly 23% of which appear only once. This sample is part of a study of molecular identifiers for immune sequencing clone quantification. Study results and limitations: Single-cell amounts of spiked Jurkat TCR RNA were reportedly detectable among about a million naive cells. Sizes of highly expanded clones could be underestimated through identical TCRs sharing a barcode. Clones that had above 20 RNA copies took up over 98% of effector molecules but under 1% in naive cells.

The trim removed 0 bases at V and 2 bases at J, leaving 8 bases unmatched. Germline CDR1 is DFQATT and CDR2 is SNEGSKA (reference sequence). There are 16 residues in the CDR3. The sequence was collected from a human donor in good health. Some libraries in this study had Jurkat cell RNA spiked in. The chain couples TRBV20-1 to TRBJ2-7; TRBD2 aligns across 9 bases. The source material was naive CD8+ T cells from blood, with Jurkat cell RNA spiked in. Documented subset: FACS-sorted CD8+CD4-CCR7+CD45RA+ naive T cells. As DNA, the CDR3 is TGCAGTGCTAGAGATCATGGACTAGCGCCCACCTACGAGCAGTACTTC. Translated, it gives CSARDHGLAPTYEQYF.